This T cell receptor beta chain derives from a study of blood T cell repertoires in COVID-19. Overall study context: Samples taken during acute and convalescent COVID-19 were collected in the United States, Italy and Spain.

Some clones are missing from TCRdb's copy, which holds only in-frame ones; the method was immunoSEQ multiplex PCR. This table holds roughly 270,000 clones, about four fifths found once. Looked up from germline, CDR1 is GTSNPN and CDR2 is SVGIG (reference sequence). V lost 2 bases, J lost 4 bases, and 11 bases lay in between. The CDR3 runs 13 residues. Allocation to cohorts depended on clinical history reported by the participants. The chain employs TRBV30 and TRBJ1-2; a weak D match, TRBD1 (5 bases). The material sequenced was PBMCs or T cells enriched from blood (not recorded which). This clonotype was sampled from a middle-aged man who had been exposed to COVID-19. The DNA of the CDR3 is TGTGCCTGGAGTTGGGGGGGTGGCTATGGCTACACCTTC. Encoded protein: CAWSWGGGYGYTF.